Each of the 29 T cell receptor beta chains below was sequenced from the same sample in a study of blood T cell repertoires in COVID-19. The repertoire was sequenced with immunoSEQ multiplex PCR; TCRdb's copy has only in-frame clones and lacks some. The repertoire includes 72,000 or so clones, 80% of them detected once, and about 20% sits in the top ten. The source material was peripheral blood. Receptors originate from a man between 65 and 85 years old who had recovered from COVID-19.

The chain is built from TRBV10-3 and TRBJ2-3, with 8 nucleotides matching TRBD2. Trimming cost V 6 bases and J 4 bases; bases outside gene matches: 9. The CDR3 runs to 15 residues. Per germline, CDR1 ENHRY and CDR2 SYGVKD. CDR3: CAIRGAGASPDTQYF. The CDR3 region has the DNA TGTGCCATCAGGGGAGCGGGAGCGTCCCCAGATACGCAGTATTTT.

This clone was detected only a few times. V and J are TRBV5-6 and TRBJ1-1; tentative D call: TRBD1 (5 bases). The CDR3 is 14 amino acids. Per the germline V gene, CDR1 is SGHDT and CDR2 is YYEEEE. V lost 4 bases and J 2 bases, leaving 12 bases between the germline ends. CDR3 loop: CASSRRQTNTEAFF. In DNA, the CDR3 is TGTGCCAGCAGCCGTCGACAGACCAACACTGAAGCTTTCTTT. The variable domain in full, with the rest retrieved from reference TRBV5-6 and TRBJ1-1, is DAGVTQSPTHLIKTRGQQVTLRCSPKSGHDTVSWYQQALGQGPQFIFQYYEEEERQRGNFPDRFSGHQFPNYSSELNVNALLLGDSALYLCASSRRQTNTEAFFGQGTRLTVV.

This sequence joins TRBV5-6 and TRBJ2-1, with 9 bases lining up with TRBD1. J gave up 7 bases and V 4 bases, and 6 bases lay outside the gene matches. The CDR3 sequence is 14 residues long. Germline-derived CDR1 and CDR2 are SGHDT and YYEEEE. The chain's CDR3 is CASSRRDRVNEQFF. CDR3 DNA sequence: TGTGCCAGCAGCCGCCGGGACAGGGTGAATGAGCAGTTCTTC. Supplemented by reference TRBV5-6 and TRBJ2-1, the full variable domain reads DAGVTQSPTHLIKTRGQQVTLRCSPKSGHDTVSWYQQALGQGPQFIFQYYEEEERQRGNFPDRFSGHQFPNYSSELNVNALLLGDSALYLCASSRRDRVNEQFFGPGTRLTVL.

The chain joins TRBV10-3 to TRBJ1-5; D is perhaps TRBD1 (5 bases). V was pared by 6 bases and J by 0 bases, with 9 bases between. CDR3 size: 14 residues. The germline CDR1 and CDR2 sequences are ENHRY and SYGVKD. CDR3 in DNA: TGTGCCATCAGCGAACAGGATAGCAATCAGCCCCAGCATTTT. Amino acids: CAISEQDSNQPQHF.

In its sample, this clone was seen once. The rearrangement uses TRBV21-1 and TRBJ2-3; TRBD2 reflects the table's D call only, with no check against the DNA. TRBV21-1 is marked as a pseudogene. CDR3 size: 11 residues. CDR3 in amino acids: CAIPKAGLSYF. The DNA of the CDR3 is TGTGCCATCCCCAAGGCGGGACTAAGCTATTTT.

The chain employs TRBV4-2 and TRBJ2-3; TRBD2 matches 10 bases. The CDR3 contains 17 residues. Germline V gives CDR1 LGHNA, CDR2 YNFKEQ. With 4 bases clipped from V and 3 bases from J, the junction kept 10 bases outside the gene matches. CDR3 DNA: TGTGCCAGCAGCCTTAGGCTAGCGGGAGAAGCTACAGATACGCAGTATTTT. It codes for CASSLRLAGEATDTQYF.

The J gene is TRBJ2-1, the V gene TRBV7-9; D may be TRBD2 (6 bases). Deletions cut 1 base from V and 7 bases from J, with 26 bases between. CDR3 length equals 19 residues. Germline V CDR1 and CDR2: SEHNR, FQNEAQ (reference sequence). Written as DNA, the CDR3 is TGTGCCAGCAGCTTAGGAACGTTGAGGAGGGCTTTTAGGTGGAATGAGCAGTTCTTC. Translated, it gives CASSLGTLRRAFRWNEQFF.

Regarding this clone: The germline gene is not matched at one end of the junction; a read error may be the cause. CDR3 DNA: TGTGCCAGCAGTTCGGGGGAGGGCCGGAGGGGGGTTTTT. This translates into CASSSGEGRRGVF. The chain links TRBV27 to TRBJ1-5; D is perhaps TRBD1 (6 bases). The V gene's germline CDR1 is MNHEY and CDR2 SMNVEV (reference sequence). CDR3 size: 13 residues.

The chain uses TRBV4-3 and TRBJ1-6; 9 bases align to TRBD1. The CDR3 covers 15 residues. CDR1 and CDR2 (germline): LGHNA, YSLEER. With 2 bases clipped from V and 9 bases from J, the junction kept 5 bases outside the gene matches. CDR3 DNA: TGCGCCAGCAGCCAAACGGACAGGGGAGGTTCACCCCTCCACTTT. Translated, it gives CASSQTDRGGSPLHF.

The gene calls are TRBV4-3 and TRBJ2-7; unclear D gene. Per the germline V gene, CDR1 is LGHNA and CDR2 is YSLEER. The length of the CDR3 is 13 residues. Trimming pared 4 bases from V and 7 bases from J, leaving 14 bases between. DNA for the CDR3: TGCGCCAGCAGCCGTCAAACGAGGTTGGAGCAGTACTTC. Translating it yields CASSRQTRLEQYF.

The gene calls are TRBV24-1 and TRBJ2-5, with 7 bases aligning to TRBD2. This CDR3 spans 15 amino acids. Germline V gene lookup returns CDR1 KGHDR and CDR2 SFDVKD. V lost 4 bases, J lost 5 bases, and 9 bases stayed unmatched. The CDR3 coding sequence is TGTGCCACCAGTGACCCCCGGACTAGTGGGGAGACCCAGTACTTC. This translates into CATSDPRTSGETQYF.

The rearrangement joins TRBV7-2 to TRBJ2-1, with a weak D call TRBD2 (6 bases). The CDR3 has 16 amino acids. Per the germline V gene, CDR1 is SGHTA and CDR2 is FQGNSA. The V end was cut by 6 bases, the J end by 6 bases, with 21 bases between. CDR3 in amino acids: CASSRSTGESINEQFF. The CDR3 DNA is TGTGCCAGCAGTCGCTCTACGGGGGAATCTATCAATGAGCAGTTCTTC.

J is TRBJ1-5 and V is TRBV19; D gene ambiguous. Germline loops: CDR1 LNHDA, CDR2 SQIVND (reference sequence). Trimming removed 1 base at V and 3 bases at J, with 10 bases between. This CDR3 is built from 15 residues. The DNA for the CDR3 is TGTGCCAGTAGTATAGTCCTAGGCTCCAATCAGCCCCAGCATTTT. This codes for CASSIVLGSNQPQHF.

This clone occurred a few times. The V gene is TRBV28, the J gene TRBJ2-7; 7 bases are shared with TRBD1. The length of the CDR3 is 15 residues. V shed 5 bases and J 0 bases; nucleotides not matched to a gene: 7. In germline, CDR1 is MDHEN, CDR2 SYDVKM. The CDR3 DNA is TGTGCCAGCAGTGATCCCGGACAGGACTCCTACGAGCAGTACTTC. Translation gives CASSDPGQDSYEQYF.

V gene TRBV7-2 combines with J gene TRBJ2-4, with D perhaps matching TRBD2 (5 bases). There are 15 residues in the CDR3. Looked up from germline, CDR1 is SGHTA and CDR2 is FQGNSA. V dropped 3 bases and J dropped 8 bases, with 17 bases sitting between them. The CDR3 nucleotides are TGTGCCAGCAGCTTTCTTCGGGGTCTCGGGGACATTCAGTACTTC. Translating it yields CASSFLRGLGDIQYF.

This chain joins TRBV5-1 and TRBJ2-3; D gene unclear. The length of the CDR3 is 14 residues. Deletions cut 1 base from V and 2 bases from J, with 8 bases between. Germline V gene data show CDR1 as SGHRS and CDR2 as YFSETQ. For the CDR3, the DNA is TGCGCCAGCAGCTTGTCCCAAAACACAGATACGCAGTATTTT. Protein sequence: CASSLSQNTDTQYF.

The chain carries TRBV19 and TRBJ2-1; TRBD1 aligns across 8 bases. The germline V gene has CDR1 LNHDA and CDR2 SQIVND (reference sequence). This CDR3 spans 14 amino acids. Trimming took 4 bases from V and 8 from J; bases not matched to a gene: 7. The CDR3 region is CASSTDRGRDEQFF. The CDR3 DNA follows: TGTGCCAGTAGTACTGACAGGGGACGAGATGAGCAGTTCTTC.

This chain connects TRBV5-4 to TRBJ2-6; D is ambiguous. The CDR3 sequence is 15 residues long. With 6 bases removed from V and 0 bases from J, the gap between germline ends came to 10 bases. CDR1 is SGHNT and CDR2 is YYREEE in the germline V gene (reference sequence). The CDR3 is CASKRDTSGANVLTF. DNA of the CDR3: TGTGCCAGCAAAAGAGACACCTCTGGGGCCAACGTCCTGACTTTC.

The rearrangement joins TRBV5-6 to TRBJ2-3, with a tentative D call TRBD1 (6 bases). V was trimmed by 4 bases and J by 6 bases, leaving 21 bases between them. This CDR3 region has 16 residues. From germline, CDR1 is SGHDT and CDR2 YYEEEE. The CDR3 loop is CASSHRQGWVLDTQYF. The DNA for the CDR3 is TGTGCCAGCAGCCATCGTCAGGGGTGGGTGTTGGATACGCAGTATTTT.

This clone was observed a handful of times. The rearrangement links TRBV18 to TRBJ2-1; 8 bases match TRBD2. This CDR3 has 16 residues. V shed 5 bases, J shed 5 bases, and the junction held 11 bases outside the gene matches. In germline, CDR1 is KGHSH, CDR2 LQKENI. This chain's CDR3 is CASSSTSGGMHNEQFF. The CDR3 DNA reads TGTGCCAGCTCATCTACCTCGGGGGGGATGCACAATGAGCAGTTCTTC.

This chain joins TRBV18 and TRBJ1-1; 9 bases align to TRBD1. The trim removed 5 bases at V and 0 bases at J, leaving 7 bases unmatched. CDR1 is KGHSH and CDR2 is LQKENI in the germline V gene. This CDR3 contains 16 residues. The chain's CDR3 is CASSSAGTGLNTEAFF. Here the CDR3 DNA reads TGTGCCAGCTCAAGTGCCGGGACAGGGCTGAACACTGAAGCTTTCTTT.

The CDR3, as DNA: TGCGCCAGCAGCCCCACGGGCTCTGGAAACACCATATATTTT. It codes for CASSPTGSGNTIYF. J is TRBJ1-3 and V is TRBV4-1, with D unclear. Germline V gives CDR1 MGHRA, CDR2 YSYEKL. The V end lost 4 bases, the J end lost 0 bases, and 7 bases lay between the germline ends. The CDR3 runs 14 residues.

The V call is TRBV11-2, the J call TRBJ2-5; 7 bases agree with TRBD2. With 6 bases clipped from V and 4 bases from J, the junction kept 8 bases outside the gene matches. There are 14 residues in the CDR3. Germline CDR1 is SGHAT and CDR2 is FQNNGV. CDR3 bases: TGTGCCAGCAGTCGACCGGGACTACGAGAGACCCAGTACTTC. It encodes CASSRPGLRETQYF.

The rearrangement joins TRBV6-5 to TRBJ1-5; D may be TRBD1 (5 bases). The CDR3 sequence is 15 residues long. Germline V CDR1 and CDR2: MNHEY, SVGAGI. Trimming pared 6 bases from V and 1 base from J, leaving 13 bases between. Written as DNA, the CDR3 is TGTGCCAGCAGATGGGCGTCAGGGAGCAATCAGCCCCAGCATTTT. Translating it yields CASRWASGSNQPQHF.

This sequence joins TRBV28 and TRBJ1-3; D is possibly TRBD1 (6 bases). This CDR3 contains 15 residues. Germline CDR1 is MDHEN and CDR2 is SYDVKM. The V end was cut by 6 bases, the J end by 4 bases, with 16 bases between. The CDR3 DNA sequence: TGTGCCAGCAGCCCCAGGGGTGGGGTGGGAAACACCATATATTTT. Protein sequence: CASSPRGGVGNTIYF.

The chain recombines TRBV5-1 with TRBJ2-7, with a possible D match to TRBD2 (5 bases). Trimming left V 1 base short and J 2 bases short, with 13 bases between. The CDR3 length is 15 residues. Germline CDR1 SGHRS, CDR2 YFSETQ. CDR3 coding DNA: TGCGCCAGCAGCTTGACGACTACTATTACCTACGAGCAGTACTTC. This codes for CASSLTTTITYEQYF. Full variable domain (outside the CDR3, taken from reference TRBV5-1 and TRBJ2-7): KAGVTQTPRYLIKTRGQQVTLSCSPISGHRSVSWYQQTPGQGLQFLFEYFSETQRNKGNFPGRFSGRQFSNSRSEMNVSTLELGDSALYLCASSLTTTITYEQYFGPGTRLTVT.

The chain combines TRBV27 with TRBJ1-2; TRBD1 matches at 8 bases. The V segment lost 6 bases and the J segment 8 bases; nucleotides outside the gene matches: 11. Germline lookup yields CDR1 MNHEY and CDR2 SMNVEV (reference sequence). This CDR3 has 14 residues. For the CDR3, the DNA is TGTGCCAGCAGCTTTAACAGGGGGAGCAACGGCTACACCTTC. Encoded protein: CASSFNRGSNGYTF.

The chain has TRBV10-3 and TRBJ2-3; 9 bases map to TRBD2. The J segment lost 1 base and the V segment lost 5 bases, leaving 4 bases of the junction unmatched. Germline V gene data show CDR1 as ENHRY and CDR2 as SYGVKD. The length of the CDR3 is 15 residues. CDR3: CAISSERGGTDTQYF. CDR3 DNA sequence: TGTGCCATCAGTAGTGAGCGGGGGGGCACAGATACGCAGTATTTT.

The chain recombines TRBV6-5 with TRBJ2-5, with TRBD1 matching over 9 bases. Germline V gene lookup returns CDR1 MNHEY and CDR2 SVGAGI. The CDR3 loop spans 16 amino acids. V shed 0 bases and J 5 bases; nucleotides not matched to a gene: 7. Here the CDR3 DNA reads TGTGCCAGCAGTTACTCCGGGACAGGGCGTCTCGAGACCCAGTACTTC. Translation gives CASSYSGTGRLETQYF.